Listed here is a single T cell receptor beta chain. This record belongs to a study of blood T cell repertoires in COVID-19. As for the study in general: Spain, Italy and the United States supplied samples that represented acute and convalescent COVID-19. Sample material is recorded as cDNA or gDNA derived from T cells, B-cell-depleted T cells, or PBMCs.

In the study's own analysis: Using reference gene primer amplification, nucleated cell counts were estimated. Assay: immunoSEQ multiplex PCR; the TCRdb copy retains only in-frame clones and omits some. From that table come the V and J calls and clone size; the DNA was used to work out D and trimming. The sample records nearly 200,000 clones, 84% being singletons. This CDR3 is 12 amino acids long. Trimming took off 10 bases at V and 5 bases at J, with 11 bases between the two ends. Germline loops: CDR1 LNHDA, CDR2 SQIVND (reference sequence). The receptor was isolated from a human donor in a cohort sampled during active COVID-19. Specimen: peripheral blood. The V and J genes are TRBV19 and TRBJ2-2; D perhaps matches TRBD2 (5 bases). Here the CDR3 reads CATPRVTGELFF. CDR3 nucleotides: TGTGCCACCCCGAGGGTAACCGGGGAGCTGTTTTTT.